Listed below are T cell receptor beta chains from one sample, sequenced in a study of technical replicates of blood from several donors. The table came from immunoSEQ multiplex PCR; TCRdb's copy has only in-frame clones and leaves some out. The profile shows about 81,000 clones, roughly four fifths of them singletons. What was sequenced was PBMCs. Receptor source: a human donor in good health. Some clones in this sample may be carry-over from other donors' samples. Each CDR3 is given without its conserved first and last residue. The D gene is left open where the match is weak.

d_call j_call v_call cdr3_aa
- TRBJ1-4 TRBV7-9 ASSLANEKLF
- TRBJ1-3 TRBV18 ASSTGAGNTIY
TRBD1 TRBJ1-3 TRBV18 ASSPSTGSGNTIY
- TRBJ2-7 TRBV30 AWRLAAGYEQY
- TRBJ2-5 TRBV5-1 ASSFGQAQETQY
- TRBJ1-2 TRBV10-3 AISEQMGAYGYT
- TRBJ2-1 TRBV7-6 ASSLGLGNEQF
- TRBJ2-1 TRBV11-2 ASSPRGTGGIGNEQF
- TRBJ2-7 TRBV18 ASSDAGYEQY
- TRBJ1-6 TRBV5-4 ASSLQGSDNSPLH
- TRBJ2-1 TRBV18 ASSLTGLYYNEQF
- TRBJ1-1 TRBV15 ATGSDYTEAF
- TRBJ2-1 TRBV29-1 SVDAQGFEQF
TRBD2 TRBJ2-5 TRBV29-1 SVVAGRETQY
- TRBJ1-4 TRBV4-3 ASSQDPTVRINEKLF
TRBD1 TRBJ2-4 TRBV5-1 ASSSGQGGDIQY
TRBD1 TRBJ2-1 TRBV5-4 ASSVTGQGFYNEQF
TRBD2 TRBJ2-1 TRBV7-8 ASSFGLAGDYNEQF
TRBD1 TRBJ2-2 TRBV7-8 ASSHLGGQGSGELF
- TRBJ2-2 TRBV18 ASSPRRSGVSNTGELF
- TRBJ2-3 TRBV19 ASSLSRGTDTQY
TRBD1 TRBJ1-6 TRBV18 ASGTASTAPLH
TRBD2 TRBJ2-1 TRBV28 ASIGGSGRAYEQF
TRBD1 TRBJ1-2 TRBV5-1 ASSLKGTGASYT
- TRBJ2-5 TRBV5-1 ASSLRDNQETQY
- TRBJ1-2 TRBV23-1 ASPPCGFRDYGYT
- TRBJ1-5 TRBV29-1 SVSFAGELNQPQH
TRBD1 TRBJ2-7 TRBV30 AWRQGNYEQY
- TRBJ1-1 TRBV7-2 ASSLTSTGLKSWNTEAF
TRBD2 TRBJ2-1 TRBV30 AWTPSGPYNEQF
TRBD1 TRBJ1-2 TRBV28 ASSRGTGTGYT
- TRBJ1-2 TRBV16 ASSPYPNGGRLDGYT
TRBD1 TRBJ1-1 TRBV6-1 ASSGTGGGAEAF
TRBD2 TRBJ2-7 TRBV27 ASQITLGLHEQY
- TRBJ1-3 TRBV10-3 AISESKQLRSGNTIY
TRBD1 TRBJ1-2 TRBV5-4 ASSFNQGDYGYT
- TRBJ1-2 TRBV5-4 ASSTNAGQLTNYGYT
- TRBJ2-3 TRBV7-2 ASSYKTGGVTDTQY
- TRBJ2-7 TRBV5-6 ASTRRAGEQY
TRBD1 TRBJ1-6 TRBV5-4 ASSSPGQGVSAPLH
- TRBJ1-6 TRBV6-5 ASSYLRGGSPLH
TRBD1 TRBJ1-6 TRBV5-4 ASSPSKGANSPLH
- TRBJ2-7 TRBV30 AWSVNYAKPYEQY
- TRBJ1-1 TRBV14 ASSLSGIPNTEAF
TRBD1 TRBJ1-2 TRBV5-4 ASSLGGQSGYGYT
- TRBJ1-2 TRBV4-1 ASSQDPGKIYGYT
- TRBJ2-7 TRBV6-5 ASSKEYRREQY
- TRBJ1-1 TRBV7-9 ASSFDQGTEAF
- TRBJ2-7 TRBV20-1 SPTGGYEQY
- TRBJ2-7 TRBV25-1 ASSEGAIYEQY
TRBD2 TRBJ2-5 TRBV4-1 ASSPIRSGGWQETQY
- TRBJ1-2 TRBV5-6 ASSLDRTLSFYT
TRBD2 TRBJ2-1 TRBV5-6 ASSRSLAGGLEQF
- TRBJ2-7 TRBV6-6 ASSPPGAYEQY